This is a list of T cell receptor beta chains from one sample in a study of graft-versus-host responses after intestinal transplantation. Sequenced by immunoSEQ multiplex PCR; TCRdb stores in-frame clones only, minus some. The data hold about 77,000 clones, with around 92% observed a single time. The sample was PBMCs, taken 98 days after intestinal transplantation. These receptors all stem from a human patient who received an intestinal transplant, so some T cells may come from the graft donor. The CDR3 runs from the conserved cysteine through the conserved F or W. A D gene is named only where the DNA matches it firmly. The size of a clone is reported for some rows only, either as once, few or many, or as a class for expanded clones.

j_call d_call v_call cdr3_length clone_size cdr3_aa cdr3_nt
TRBJ2-3 TRBD2 TRBV7-3 18 . CASSLMGTSGRAMDTQYF TGTGCCAGCAGCTTAATGGGGACTAGCGGGAGGGCCATGGATACGCAGTATTTT
TRBJ2-5 . TRBV28 11 . CASSFLVTQYF TGTGCCAGCAGTTTTTTAGTTACCCAGTACTTC
TRBJ1-2 . TRBV5-1 15 once CASSPEGRRVRGYTF TGCGCCAGCAGCCCCGAGGGTCGCAGGGTTCGCGGCTACACCTTC
TRBJ2-7 . TRBV28 14 . CASSFRGASYEQYF TGTGCCAGCAGTTTTCGGGGCGCAAGCTACGAGCAGTACTTC
TRBJ2-1 TRBD2 TRBV27 15 . CASSVLAGGYNEQFF TGTGCCAGCAGTGTACTAGCGGGAGGGTACAATGAGCAGTTCTTC
TRBJ1-1 TRBD1 TRBV27 13 . CASRPGGNTEAFF TGTGCCAGCAGGCCAGGGGGGAACACTGAAGCTTTCTTT
TRBJ2-5 . TRBV6-5 14 . CASREVRAQETQYF TGTGCCAGCAGGGAAGTTAGGGCACAAGAGACCCAGTACTTC
TRBJ1-1 . TRBV6-5 13 . CASSYFRNTEAFF TGTGCCAGCAGTTACTTCAGGAACACTGAAGCTTTCTTT
TRBJ2-1 TRBD2 TRBV28 15 . CASSSTSGGAFEQFF TGTGCCAGCAGCTCTACTAGCGGGGGGGCTTTTGAGCAGTTCTTC
TRBJ1-2 . TRBV6-6 10 once CASRNYGYTF TGTGCCAGCAGAAACTATGGCTACACCTTC
TRBJ1-5 . TRBV7-3 16 . CASSVSFMGSNQPQHF TGTGCCAGCAGCGTCTCGTTCATGGGTAGCAATCAGCCCCAGCATTTT
TRBJ1-2 TRBD1 TRBV6-1 16 . CASSGTDRDFNYGYTF TGTGCCAGCAGTGGGACCGACAGGGATTTTAACTATGGCTACACCTTC
TRBJ2-2 TRBD1 TRBV29-1 15 . CSVVGDRGHGGELFF TGCAGCGTTGTGGGTGACAGGGGGCATGGCGGGGAGCTGTTTTTT
TRBJ2-6 . TRBV6-4 16 . CASSDQTGSGANVLTF TGTGCCAGCAGTGACCAGACAGGCTCTGGGGCCAACGTCCTGACTTTC
TRBJ2-7 . TRBV4-1 15 . CASSLAPLASYEQYF TGCGCCAGCAGCCTCGCCCCTCTCGCCTCCTACGAGCAGTACTTC
TRBJ2-7 . TRBV19 13 . CASSIGVRDEQYF TGTGCCAGTAGTATTGGGGTGCGGGACGAGCAGTACTTC
TRBJ2-7 . TRBV6-1 12 . CAITTPSGEQYF TGTGCCATTACGACCCCGTCGGGCGAGCAGTACTTC
TRBJ2-1 TRBD2 TRBV2 15 . CASSNGGRVFNEQFF TGTGCCAGCAGCAATGGCGGGAGGGTCTTTAATGAGCAGTTCTTC
TRBJ2-7 . TRBV5-1 14 . CASSLEGSSYEQYF TGCGCCAGCAGCTTGGAGGGTAGCTCCTACGAGCAGTACTTC
TRBJ2-7 . TRBV7-3 14 once CASSPTGGPYEQYF TGTGCCAGCAGCCCGACTGGGGGGCCCTACGAGCAGTACTTC
TRBJ1-5 . TRBV7-6 14 few CASSLGGGNQPQHF TGTGCCAGCAGCTTAGGGGGGGGGAATCAGCCCCAGCATTTT
TRBJ2-7 TRBD1 TRBV6-5 14 . CASRPSAGGDEQYF TGTGCCAGCAGGCCCTCTGCAGGGGGCGACGAGCAGTACTTC
TRBJ2-3 TRBD2 TRBV27 17 . CASSLSPSGGGSDTQYF TGTGCCAGCAGTTTATCCCCTAGCGGGGGGGGATCAGATACGCAGTATTTT
TRBJ2-7 TRBD1 TRBV7-8 15 . CASSNRTGSSYEQYF TGTGCCAGCAGCAACCGGACAGGGTCCTCCTACGAGCAGTACTTC
TRBJ2-1 TRBD2 TRBV19 16 . CASSMREPDSYNEQFF TGTGCCAGTAGTATGCGGGAGCCCGACTCCTACAATGAGCAGTTCTTC
TRBJ1-2 . TRBV25-1 14 . CASSEWAGNYGYTF TGTGCCAGCAGTGAATGGGCAGGGAACTATGGCTACACCTTC
TRBJ2-7 . TRBV30 12 . CAWSIGGYEQYF TGTGCCTGGAGTATAGGGGGGTACGAGCAGTACTTC
TRBJ2-2 . TRBV5-1 12 . CASGTNTGELFF TGCGCCAGCGGAACGAACACCGGGGAGCTGTTTTTT
TRBJ2-5 TRBD2 TRBV13 20 . CASSSGDASGILGYQETQYF TGTGCCAGCAGCAGTGGGGATGCTAGCGGGATCCTTGGTTACCAAGAGACCCAGTACTTC
TRBJ2-1 TRBD2 TRBV7-9 16 . CASSTPTSGDYNEQFF TGTGCCAGCAGCACACCGACTAGCGGGGATTACAATGAGCAGTTCTTC
TRBJ2-5 TRBD1 TRBV28 15 . CASSSLGTGQETQYF TGTGCCAGCAGTTCCCTTGGGACAGGCCAAGAGACCCAGTACTTC
TRBJ1-2 TRBD1 TRBV5-6 14 . CASSLHRGLHGYTF TGTGCCAGCAGCTTGCACAGGGGGCTCCATGGCTACACCTTC
TRBJ2-1 TRBD1 TRBV29-1 14 once CSGYPGQGSEEQFF TGCAGCGGGTACCCGGGACAGGGGTCCGAGGAGCAGTTCTTC
TRBJ2-1 TRBD2 TRBV5-6 15 once CASSSLAGPPGEQFF TGTGCCAGCAGCTCACTAGCGGGACCTCCGGGTGAGCAGTTCTTC
TRBJ2-7 . TRBV6-1 15 . CASSLQGQSSYEQYF TGTGCCAGCAGTTTACAGGGCCAGAGCAGCTACGAGCAGTACTTC
TRBJ2-1 TRBD2 TRBV29-1 15 . CSVVGVAGESNEQFF TGCAGCGTTGTTGGAGTAGCGGGAGAAAGCAATGAGCAGTTCTTC
TRBJ2-1 TRBD2 TRBV19 17 . CASSRERGLAGYNEQFF TGTGCCAGTAGCCGCGAGAGGGGACTAGCGGGATACAATGAGCAGTTCTTC
TRBJ2-1 . TRBV27 13 . CASSINRDHEQFF TGTGCCAGCAGTATCAACAGGGACCATGAGCAGTTCTTC
TRBJ1-2 TRBD1 TRBV6-5 14 . CASSLTGWAAGYTF TGTGCCAGCAGTTTGACAGGGTGGGCGGCTGGCTACACCTTC
TRBJ2-5 TRBD2 TRBV7-6 17 . CASSPREGGRVGETQYF TGTGCCAGCAGCCCGAGGGAAGGCGGGAGAGTCGGAGAGACCCAGTACTTC
TRBJ2-3 TRBD2 TRBV7-3 17 . CASSLRGSGGRTDTQYF TGTGCCAGCAGCTTACGAGGGAGCGGGGGGCGCACAGATACGCAGTATTTT
TRBJ1-1 . TRBV6-5 13 once CASIEGGNTEAFF TGTGCCAGCATCGAAGGGGGGAACACTGAAGCTTTCTTT
TRBJ2-7 . TRBV19 15 . CASSMVSGISYEQYF TGTGCCAGTAGTATGGTTAGCGGAATCTCCTACGAGCAGTACTTC
TRBJ2-5 TRBD1 TRBV7-9 19 . CASSHDRDRGGRYQETQYF TGTGCCAGCAGCCACGACCGGGACAGGGGGGGAAGGTACCAAGAGACCCAGTACTTC
TRBJ2-7 TRBD1 TRBV28 14 . CASSPRDSSYEQYF TGTGCCAGCAGTCCCCGGGACAGCTCCTACGAGCAGTACTTC
TRBJ1-5 . TRBV7-6 14 . CASSQDRHNQPQHF TGTGCCAGCAGCCAAGACAGGCACAATCAGCCCCAGCATTTT
TRBJ2-3 . TRBV5-1 16 . CASSLVGRASTDTQYF TGCGCCAGCAGCTTGGTAGGCCGGGCTAGCACAGATACGCAGTATTTT
TRBJ2-7 . TRBV5-6 14 . CASSLVARDYEQYF TGTGCCAGCAGCTTGGTGGCCAGGGACTACGAGCAGTACTTC
TRBJ2-5 TRBD1 TRBV6-1 15 . CASSLTGGAEETQYF TGTGCCAGCAGTTTGACAGGGGGCGCAGAGGAGACCCAGTACTTC
TRBJ1-6 . TRBV9 12 . CASSGGNSPLHF TGTGCCAGCAGCGGCGGGAATTCACCCCTCCACTTT
TRBJ2-6 . TRBV7-9 17 . CASSGDGESSGANVLTF TGTGCCAGCAGCGGGGACGGAGAGAGCTCTGGGGCCAACGTCCTGACTTTC
TRBJ1-5 . TRBV7-9 17 . CASSLDGEGYSNQPQHF TGTGCCAGCAGCTTAGACGGGGAGGGGTATAGCAATCAGCCCCAGCATTTT
TRBJ1-1 . TRBV5-1 15 . CASRLEGQLNTEAFF TGCGCCAGCAGACTAGAAGGACAGCTTAACACTGAAGCTTTCTTT